The rows below give T cell receptor beta chains drawn from one sample of a study of cytomegalovirus exposure and HLA in healthy donors. The protocol was immunoSEQ multiplex PCR, while the TCRdb copy is restricted to in-frame clones and leaves out a portion. The sample shows 160,000 or so clones, more than 75% of them seen only once. The sequencing input was PBMCs. These receptors all stem from a woman in her 30s in good health and CMV-seronegative. Each CDR3 is given with its conserved first and last residue. The D gene is left open where the match is weak. Size values are once, few and many counts, or a class for expanded clones, and some rows have none.

j_gene | abundance | v_gene | d_gene | CDR3nt | CDR3aa
TRBJ2-1 | few | TRBV7-8 | TRBD2 | TGTGCCAGCAGCTTAGGCGTAGCGGGGGGGTCTGGGGATGAGCAGTTCTTC | CASSLGVAGGSGDEQFF
TRBJ1-4 | . | TRBV5-6 | TRBD1 | TGTGCCAGCAGCTCTGACCCGGGACAGGGGTATGAAAAACTGTTTTTT | CASSSDPGQGYEKLFF
TRBJ1-2 | few | TRBV2 | . | TGTGCCAGCAGGGGAGAACAGGGAATGGACTATGGCTACACCTTC | CASRGEQGMDYGYTF
TRBJ1-1 | . | TRBV6-5 | . | TGTGCCAGCAGTTATTCGTTCGGGGAGAACACTGAAGCTTTCTTT | CASSYSFGENTEAFF
TRBJ2-5 | . | TRBV5-8 | . | TGTGCCCCTAGGGGGGGGCGAGAGACCCAGTACTTC | CAPRGGRETQYF
TRBJ2-1 | . | TRBV27 | TRBD1 | TGTGCCAGCAGTTCGGGACAGGGCCTTTTCTCCTACAATGAGCAGTTCTTC | CASSSGQGLFSYNEQFF
TRBJ1-6 | few | TRBV6-5 | . | TGTGCCAGCAGTTTGGGACCGGAAAGGGGGTCACCCCTCCACTTT | CASSLGPERGSPLHF
TRBJ2-2 | . | TRBV19 | TRBD1 | TGTGCCAGTAGACGACAGGGGATTGTGGCAGGGGAGCTGTTTTTT | CASRRQGIVAGELFF
TRBJ1-2 | . | TRBV27 | TRBD1 | TGTGCCAGCAGTTTCAGGGGGAATGGCTACACCTTC | CASSFRGNGYTF
TRBJ1-4 | . | TRBV30 | TRBD1 | TGTGCCTGGAACAAACAGGGGAAGGGGGAAAAACTGTTTTTT | CAWNKQGKGEKLFF
TRBJ2-7 | . | TRBV7-6 | TRBD2 | TGTGCCAGCAGCTCGGGGACTAGCGGGGGAGTATACGAGCAGTACTTC | CASSSGTSGGVYEQYF
TRBJ2-5 | . | TRBV5-4 | TRBD2 | TGTGCCAGCAGCTTTTCTCTAGCGGGGGTGGAGACCCAGTACTTC | CASSFSLAGVETQYF
TRBJ2-7 | . | TRBV5-1 | . | TGTGCCAGCAGCCACAGAAATGCCTACGAGCAGTACTTC | CASSHRNAYEQYF
TRBJ1-4 | . | TRBV6-5 | TRBD1 | TGTGCCAGCAGTGCGGACAGGGGACAACTGTTTTTT | CASSADRGQLFF
TRBJ1-5 | . | TRBV4-2 | TRBD1 | TGTGCCAGCAGCTCGCGACAGGGTGGGGATCAGCCCCAGCATTTT | CASSSRQGGDQPQHF
TRBJ2-3 | . | TRBV4-1 | . | TGCGCCAGCAGCCAAGCCCGCCAGGCTAGCACAGATACGCAGTATTTT | CASSQARQASTDTQYF